This T cell receptor beta chain was identified in a study of cytomegalovirus exposure and HLA in healthy donors. The PCR ran on 60 Vbeta and 13 Jbeta primers. TCRdb keeps only in-frame clones here, not all; method: immunoSEQ multiplex PCR. This sample's clone table lists tens of thousands of clones. V gave up 3 bases and J gave up 2 bases, with 8 bases separating them. CDR3 length: 13 amino acids. CDR1 and CDR2 from the germline V gene are SGHVS and FQNEAQ. V is TRBV7-8 and J is TRBJ2-7, with D unclear. The TCR was taken from a young woman in good health and CMV-seronegative. The sequenced sample consisted of PBMCs. The CDR3 is CASSLRNTYEQYF. For the CDR3, the DNA is TGTGCCAGCAGCTTGAGGAATACCTACGAGCAGTACTTC.